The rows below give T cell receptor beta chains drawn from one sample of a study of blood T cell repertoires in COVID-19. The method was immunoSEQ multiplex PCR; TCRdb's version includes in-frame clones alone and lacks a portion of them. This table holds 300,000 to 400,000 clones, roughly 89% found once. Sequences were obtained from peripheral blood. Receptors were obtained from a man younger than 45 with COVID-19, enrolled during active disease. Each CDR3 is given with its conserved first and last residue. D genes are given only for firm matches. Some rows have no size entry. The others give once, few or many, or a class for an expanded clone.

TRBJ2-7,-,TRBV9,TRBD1,TGTGCCAGCAGCGTAGGGACAGGGGGGACCTACGAGCAGTACTTC,CASSVGTGGTYEQYF
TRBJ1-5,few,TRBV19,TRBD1,TGTGCCAGTAGTATGACCGGGACAGGGAGGAGCAATCAGCCCCAGCATTTT,CASSMTGTGRSNQPQHF
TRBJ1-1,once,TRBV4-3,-,TGCGCCAGCAGCCAAGATAGGGGCAACTTGAACACTGAAGCTTTCTTT,CASSQDRGNLNTEAFF
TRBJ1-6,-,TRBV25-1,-,TGTGCCGCAAAGGAGGGAAATTCACCCCTCCACTTT,CAAKEGNSPLHF
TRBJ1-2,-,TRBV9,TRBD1,TGTGCCAGCAGCGTTCCCTTGACAGGGGCCAACTATGGCTACACCTTC,CASSVPLTGANYGYTF
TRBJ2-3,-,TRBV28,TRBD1,TGTGCCAGCAGGGGGGACAGCAGGGATACGCAGTATTTT,CASRGDSRDTQYF
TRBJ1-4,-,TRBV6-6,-,TGTGCCAGCAGCTTTGAGAACGGCGGTGAAAAACTGTTTTTT,CASSFENGGEKLFF
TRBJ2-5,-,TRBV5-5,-,TGTGCCAGCAGCTTGGCAGGGAACCAAGAGACCCAGTACTTC,CASSLAGNQETQYF
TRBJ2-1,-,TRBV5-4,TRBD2,TGTGCCAGCACCCGGGTGGGGGGGTACAATGAGCAGTTCTTC,CASTRVGGYNEQFF
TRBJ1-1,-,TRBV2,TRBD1,TGTGCCAGCAGCGACAGGGGACCGGAAGCTTTCTTT,CASSDRGPEAFF
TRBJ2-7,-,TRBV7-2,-,TGTGCCAGCAGCTTTACGAAGGGTGGGGGCCTCCTTAACTACGAGCAGTACTTC,CASSFTKGGGLLNYEQYF
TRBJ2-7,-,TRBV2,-,TGTGCCAGCAGTGAATCGCGGACCTACGAGCAGTACTTC,CASSESRTYEQYF
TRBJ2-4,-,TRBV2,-,TGTGCCAGCAGTTCAGGGGTGTCCAAAAACATTCAGTACTTC,CASSSGVSKNIQYF
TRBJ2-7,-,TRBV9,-,TGTGCCAGCAGCGTAAACCCGTTAAGCAGGGGCTACGAGCAGTACTTC,CASSVNPLSRGYEQYF
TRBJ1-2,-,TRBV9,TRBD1,TGTGCCAGCCGAGGACAGGGACCTCATTACTATGGCTACACCTTC,CASRGQGPHYYGYTF
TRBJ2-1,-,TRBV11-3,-,TGTGCCAGCAGCTTTATGGCTAGCGAATACAATGAGCAGTTCTTC,CASSFMASEYNEQFF
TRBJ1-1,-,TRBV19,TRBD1,TGTGCCAGTAGGTGGTCGGCAGGGGGAGTCACTGAAGCTTTCTTT,CASRWSAGGVTEAFF
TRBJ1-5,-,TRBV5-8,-,TGTGCCAGCAGCTTTAGGGGTTACAATCAGCCCCAGCATTTT,CASSFRGYNQPQHF
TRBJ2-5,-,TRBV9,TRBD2,TGTGCCAGCAGCTCGCCGGGACTAGCGTGGGAGACCCAGTACTTC,CASSSPGLAWETQYF
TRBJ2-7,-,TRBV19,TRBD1,TGTGCCAGTAGTATTGACAGGGAATCCTACGAGCAGTACTTC,CASSIDRESYEQYF
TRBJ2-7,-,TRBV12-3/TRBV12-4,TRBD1,TGTGCCAGCAAATCAGGGGGTACCTACGAGCAGTACTTC,CASKSGGTYEQYF
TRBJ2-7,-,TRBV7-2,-,TGTGCCAGCAGCTTACGCAGGGGATACGAGCAGTACTTC,CASSLRRGYEQYF
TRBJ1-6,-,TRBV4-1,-,TGCGCCAGCAGCCCCACCCTGAGCTCCTATAATTCACCCTTCCACTTT,CASSPTLSSYNSPFHF
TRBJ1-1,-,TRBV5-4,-,TGTGCCAGCAGCTCCTACACTGAAGCTTTCTTT,CASSSYTEAFF
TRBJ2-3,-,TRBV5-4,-,TGTGCCAGCAGTTCCGACCCCGGAGGCACAGATACGCAGTATTTT,CASSSDPGGTDTQYF
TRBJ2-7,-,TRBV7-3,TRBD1,TGTGCCAGCAGCCGGGACAGTCCCTGGTTAGGCTACGAGCAGTACTTC,CASSRDSPWLGYEQYF
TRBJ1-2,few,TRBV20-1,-,TGCAGTGCCACAAATCGGGGTGGCTACACCTTC,CSATNRGGYTF
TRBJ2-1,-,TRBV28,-,TGTGCCAGCAGCTCTCCTGACTTCCGGAATGAGCAGTTCTTC,CASSSPDFRNEQFF
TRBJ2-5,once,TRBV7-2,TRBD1,TGTGCCAGCAGCTTAGCCCTACAGGGGGCCGGAGAGACCCAGTACTTC,CASSLALQGAGETQYF